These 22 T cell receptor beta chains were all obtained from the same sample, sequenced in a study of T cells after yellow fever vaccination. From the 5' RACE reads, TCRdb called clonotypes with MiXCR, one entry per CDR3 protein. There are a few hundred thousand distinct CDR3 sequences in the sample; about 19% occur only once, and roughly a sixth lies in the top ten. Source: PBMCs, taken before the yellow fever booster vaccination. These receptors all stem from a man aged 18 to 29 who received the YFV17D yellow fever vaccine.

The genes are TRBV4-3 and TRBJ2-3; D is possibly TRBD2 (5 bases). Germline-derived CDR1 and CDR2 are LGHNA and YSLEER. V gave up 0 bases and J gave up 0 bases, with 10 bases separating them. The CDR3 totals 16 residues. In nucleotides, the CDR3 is TGCGCCAGCAGCCAAGATCCCCTAGCTAGCACAGATACGCAGTATTTT. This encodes CASSQDPLASTDTQYF.

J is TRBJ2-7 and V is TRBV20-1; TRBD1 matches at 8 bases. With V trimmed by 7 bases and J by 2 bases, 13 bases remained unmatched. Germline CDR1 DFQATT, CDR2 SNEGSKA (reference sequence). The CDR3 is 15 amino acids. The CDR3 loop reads CSVKPGTGQTYEQYV. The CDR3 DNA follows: TGCAGTGTTAAACCCGGGACAGGCCAAACCTACGAGCAGTACGTC.

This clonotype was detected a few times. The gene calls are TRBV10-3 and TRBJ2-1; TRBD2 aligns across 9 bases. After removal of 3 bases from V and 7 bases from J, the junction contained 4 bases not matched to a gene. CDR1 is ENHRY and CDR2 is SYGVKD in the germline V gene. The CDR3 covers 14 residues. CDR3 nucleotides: TGTGCCATCAGTGAAAAGCGGGGGGTAAATGAGCAGTTCTTC. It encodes CAISEKRGVNEQFF.

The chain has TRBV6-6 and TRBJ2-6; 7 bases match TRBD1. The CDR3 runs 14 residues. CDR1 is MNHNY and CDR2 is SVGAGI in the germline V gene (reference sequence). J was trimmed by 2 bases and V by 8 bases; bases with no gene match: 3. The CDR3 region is CASRDRTGANVLTF. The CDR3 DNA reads TGTGCCAGCCGGGACAGAACTGGGGCCAACGTCCTGACTTTC.

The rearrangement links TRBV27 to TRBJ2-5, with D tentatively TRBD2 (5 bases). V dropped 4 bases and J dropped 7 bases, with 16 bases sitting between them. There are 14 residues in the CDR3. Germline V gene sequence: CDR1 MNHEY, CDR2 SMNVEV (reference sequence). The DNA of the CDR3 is TGTGCCAGCAGTTCGGACTGGGCCAGCGGGACCCAGTACTTC. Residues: CASSSDWASGTQYF.

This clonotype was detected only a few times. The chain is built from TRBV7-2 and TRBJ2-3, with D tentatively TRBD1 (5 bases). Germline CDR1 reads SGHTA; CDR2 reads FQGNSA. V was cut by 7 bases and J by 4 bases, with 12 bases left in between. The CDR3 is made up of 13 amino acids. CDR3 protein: CASNRLGADTQYF. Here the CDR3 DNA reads TGTGCCAGCAACCGGCTAGGGGCAGATACGCAGTATTTT.

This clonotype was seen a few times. CDR3 amino acids: CASRQDTYEQYF. The CDR3 coding sequence is TGTGCCAGCAGACAGGACACCTACGAGCAGTACTTC. The chain joins TRBV6-5 to TRBJ2-7, with D possibly being TRBD1 (5 bases). The V gene lost 6 bases and the J gene lost 2 bases, with 8 bases spanning the gap. Germline V gives CDR1 MNHEY, CDR2 SVGAGI. The length of the CDR3 is 12 residues.

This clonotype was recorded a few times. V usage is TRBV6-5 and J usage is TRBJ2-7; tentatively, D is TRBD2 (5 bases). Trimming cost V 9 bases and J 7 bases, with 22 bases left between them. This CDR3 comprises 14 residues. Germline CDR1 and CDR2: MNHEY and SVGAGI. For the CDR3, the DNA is TGTGCCAGTCTGGCTCTGGGAGCGGCTGGTGAGCAGTACTTC. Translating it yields CASLALGAAGEQYF.

CDR3 bases: TGTGCCATCAGTGCACTGGCTGGGGTTAGCACTGAAGCTTTCTTT. This codes for CAISALAGVSTEAFF. This chain connects TRBV10-3 to TRBJ1-1, with D hard to call. CDR1 is ENHRY, CDR2 SYGVKD, per germline. This CDR3 has 15 residues. Trimming cost V 4 bases and J 4 bases, with 16 bases left between them.

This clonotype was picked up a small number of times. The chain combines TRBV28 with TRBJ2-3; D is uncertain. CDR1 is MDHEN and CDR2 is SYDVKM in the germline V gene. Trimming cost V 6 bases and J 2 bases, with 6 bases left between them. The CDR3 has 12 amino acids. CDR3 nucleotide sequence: TGTGCCAGCAGACCTAACACAGATACGCAGTATTTT. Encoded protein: CASRPNTDTQYF.

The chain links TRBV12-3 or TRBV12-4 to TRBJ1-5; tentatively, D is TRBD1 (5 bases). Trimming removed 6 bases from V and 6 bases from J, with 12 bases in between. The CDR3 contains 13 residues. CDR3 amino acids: CASSPGPFQPQHF. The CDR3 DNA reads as TGTGCCAGCAGCCCAGGGCCTTTTCAGCCCCAGCATTTT.

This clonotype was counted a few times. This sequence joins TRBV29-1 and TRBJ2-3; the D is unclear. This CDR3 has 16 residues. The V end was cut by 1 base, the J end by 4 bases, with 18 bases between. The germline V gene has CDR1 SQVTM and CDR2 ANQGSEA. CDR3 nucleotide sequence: TGCAGCGTTGAAGGGGCCCCGGGTCCTGCCCCAGATACGCAGTATTTT. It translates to CSVEGAPGPAPDTQYF.

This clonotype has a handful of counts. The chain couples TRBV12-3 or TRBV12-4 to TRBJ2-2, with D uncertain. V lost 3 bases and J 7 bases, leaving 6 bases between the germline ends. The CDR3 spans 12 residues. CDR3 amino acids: CASSFHVGELFF. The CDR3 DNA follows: TGTGCCAGCAGTTTTCACGTCGGGGAGCTGTTTTTT.

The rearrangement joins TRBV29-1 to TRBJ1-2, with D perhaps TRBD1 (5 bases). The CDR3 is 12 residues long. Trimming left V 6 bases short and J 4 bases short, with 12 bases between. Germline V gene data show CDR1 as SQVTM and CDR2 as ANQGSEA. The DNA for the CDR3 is TGCAGCGTACGGGGACTCACCTATGGCTACACCTTC. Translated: CSVRGLTYGYTF.

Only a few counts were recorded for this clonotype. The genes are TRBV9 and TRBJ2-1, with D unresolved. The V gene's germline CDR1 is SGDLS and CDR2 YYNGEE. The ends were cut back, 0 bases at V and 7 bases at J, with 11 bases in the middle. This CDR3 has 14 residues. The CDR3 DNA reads TGTGCCAGCAGCGTAGCAGTCCGAGGTAATGAGCAGTTCTTC. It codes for CASSVAVRGNEQFF.

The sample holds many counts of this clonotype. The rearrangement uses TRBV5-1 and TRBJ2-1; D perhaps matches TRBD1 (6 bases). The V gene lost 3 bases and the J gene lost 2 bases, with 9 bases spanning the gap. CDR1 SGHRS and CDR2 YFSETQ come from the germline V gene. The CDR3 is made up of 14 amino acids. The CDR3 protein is CASSSGEAYNEQFF. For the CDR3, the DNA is TGCGCCAGCAGCTCAGGGGAAGCCTACAATGAGCAGTTCTTC.

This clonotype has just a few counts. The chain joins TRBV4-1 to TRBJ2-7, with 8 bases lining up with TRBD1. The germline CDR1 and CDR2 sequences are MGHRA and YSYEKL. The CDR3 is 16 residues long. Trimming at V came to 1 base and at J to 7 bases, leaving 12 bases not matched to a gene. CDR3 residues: CASSQGGGRGRREQYF. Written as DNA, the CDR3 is TGCGCCAGCAGCCAAGGAGGAGGCAGGGGGCGTCGAGAGCAGTACTTC.

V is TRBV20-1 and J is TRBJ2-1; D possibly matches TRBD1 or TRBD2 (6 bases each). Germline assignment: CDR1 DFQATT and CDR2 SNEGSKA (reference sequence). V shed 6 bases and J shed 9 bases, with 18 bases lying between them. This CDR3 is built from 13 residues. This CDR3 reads CSATGGGLSEQFF. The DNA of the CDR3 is TGCAGTGCCACTGGAGGGGGGCTAAGTGAGCAGTTCTTC.

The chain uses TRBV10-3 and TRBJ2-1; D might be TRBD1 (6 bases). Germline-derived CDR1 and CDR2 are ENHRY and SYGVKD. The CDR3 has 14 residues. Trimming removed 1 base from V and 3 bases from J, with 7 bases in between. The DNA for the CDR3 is TGTGCCATCAGTGAGTGGGACAACTACAATGAGCAGTTCTTC. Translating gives CAISEWDNYNEQFF.

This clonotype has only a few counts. The CDR3 protein is CASSYEAEAFF. The CDR3 bases are TGTGCCAGCAGTTACGAGGCTGAAGCTTTCTTT. The V and J genes are TRBV6-5 and TRBJ1-1; D unresolved. V was trimmed by 2 bases and J by 6 bases, leaving 4 bases between them. CDR3 length equals 11 residues. CDR1 and CDR2 from the germline V gene are MNHEY and SVGAGI.

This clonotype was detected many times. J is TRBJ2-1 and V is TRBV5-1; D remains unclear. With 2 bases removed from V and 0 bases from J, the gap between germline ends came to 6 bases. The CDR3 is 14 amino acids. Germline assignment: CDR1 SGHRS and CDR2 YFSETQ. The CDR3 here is CASSFPDSYNEQFF. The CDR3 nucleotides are TGCGCCAGCAGCTTTCCGGACTCCTACAATGAGCAGTTCTTC.

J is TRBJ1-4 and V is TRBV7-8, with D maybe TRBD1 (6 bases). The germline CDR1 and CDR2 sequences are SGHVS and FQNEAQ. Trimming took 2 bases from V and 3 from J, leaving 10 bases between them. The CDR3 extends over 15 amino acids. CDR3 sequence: CASSLHRAANEKLFF. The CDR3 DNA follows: TGTGCCAGCAGCTTACACAGGGCGGCTAATGAAAAACTGTTTTTT.